This passage covers 29 T cell receptor beta chains from one sample sequenced in a study of early T cells in non-severe SARS-CoV-2 infection. Using its own MiXCR run on the 5' RACE reads, TCRdb lists one record per CDR3 protein. The data show about 56,000 distinct CDR3 sequences, about 16% seen once. Sequenced material: whole blood, taken at baseline. The receptors derive from an adult who was a healthcare worker with PCR-confirmed SARS-CoV-2 infection or an uninfected control (not recorded which).

The genes are TRBV29-1 and TRBJ1-5, with a tentative D call TRBD1 (5 bases). Germline-derived CDR1 and CDR2 are SQVTM and ANQGSEA. The V and J ends lost 6 bases and 5 bases respectively, with 14 bases between them. There are 13 residues in the CDR3. CDR3 protein: CSVAHGADQPQHF. CDR3 sequence (DNA): TGCAGCGTGGCACATGGGGCGGATCAGCCCCAGCATTTT.

The chain joins TRBV20-1 to TRBJ2-6, with no clear D. The V gene lost 6 bases and the J gene lost 1 base, with 10 bases spanning the gap. CDR3 length equals 14 residues. CDR1 and CDR2 (germline): DFQATT, SNEGSKA (reference sequence). The DNA for the CDR3 is TGCAGTGCACAAAAAATTTCTGGGGCCAACGTCCTGACTTTC. This encodes CSAQKISGANVLTF.

The chain links TRBV5-1 to TRBJ2-2; 7 bases are shared with TRBD2. The CDR3 loop spans 15 amino acids. Germline V gene data show CDR1 as SGHRS and CDR2 as YFSETQ. With 0 bases clipped from V and 5 bases from J, the junction kept 4 bases outside the gene matches. This CDR3 is CASSLVRGGTGELFF. The DNA for the CDR3 is TGCGCCAGCAGCTTGGTACGCGGGGGAACCGGGGAGCTGTTTTTT.

As regards this clonotype: One end of the junction is discordant with germline, which a read error may explain. The chain carries TRBV11-1 and TRBJ2-4; possible D gene TRBD1, 6 bases. The CDR3 contains 13 residues. Germline assignment: CDR1 SGHAT and CDR2 FQDESV (reference sequence). Written as DNA, the CDR3 is TGTGCCAGCAGCAAACAACCCCCACAGGGTGTCCACTTC. It yields the protein CASSKQPPQGVHF.

The rearrangement links TRBV20-1 to TRBJ2-7, with D perhaps matching TRBD2 (5 bases). V shed 3 bases and J shed 3 bases, with 9 bases lying between them. CDR1 is DFQATT and CDR2 is SNEGSKA in the germline V gene (reference sequence). The CDR3 has 12 residues. The CDR3, as DNA: TGCAGTGCTAGCGGGGTGGGCTACGAGCAGTACTTC. As protein: CSASGVGYEQYF.

This clonotype has only a few counts. The gene calls are TRBV10-3 and TRBJ1-1; TRBD1 aligns across 8 bases. CDR3 length: 13 residues. With 6 bases clipped from V and 1 base from J, the junction kept 1 base outside the gene matches. The V gene's germline CDR1 is ENHRY and CDR2 SYGVKD. The CDR3 region is CAIRGQGNTEAFF. The CDR3 nucleotides are TGTGCCATCAGAGGACAGGGGAACACTGAAGCTTTCTTT.

The genes are TRBV7-3 and TRBJ2-3, with 9 bases identical to TRBD2. The V gene's germline CDR1 is SGHTA and CDR2 FQGTGA. This CDR3 is built from 15 residues. The J segment lost 4 bases and the V segment lost 2 bases, leaving 4 bases of the junction unmatched. In nucleotides, the CDR3 is TGTGCCAGCAGCTTATACGGCGGGAGGGCAGATACGCAGTATTTT. This sequence encodes CASSLYGGRADTQYF.

V usage is TRBV13 and J usage is TRBJ1-1; TRBD1 might be the D (5 bases). The CDR3 covers 12 residues. Germline V gene sequence: CDR1 PRHDT, CDR2 FYEKMQ (reference sequence). V was pared by 5 bases and J by 7 bases, with 11 bases between. The CDR3 here is CASSQTRGEAFF. The DNA of the CDR3 is TGTGCCAGCAGCCAAACTAGGGGTGAAGCTTTCTTT. Together with reference TRBV13 and TRBJ1-1, the CDR3 gives the full variable domain: AAGVIQSPRHLIKEKRETATLKCYPIPRHDTVYWYQQGPGQDPQFLISFYEKMQSDKGSIPDRFSAQQFSDYHSELNMSSLELGDSALYFCASSQTRGEAFFGQGTRLTVV.

This clonotype came up a few times. This chain connects TRBV19 to TRBJ2-7; D remains unclear. With 5 bases removed from V and 4 bases from J, the gap between germline ends came to 12 bases. The CDR3 runs 13 residues. The germline gives CDR1 LNHDA, CDR2 SQIVND (reference sequence). The CDR3 is CASSGWAGYEQYF. DNA for the CDR3: TGTGCCAGTAGTGGATGGGCCGGATACGAGCAGTACTTC. Filled out from reference TRBV19 and TRBJ2-7, the complete variable domain reads DGGITQSPKYLFRKEGQNVTLSCEQNLNHDAMYWYRQDPGQGLRLIYYSQIVNDFQKGDIAEGYSVSREKKESFPLTVTSAQKNPTAFYLCASSGWAGYEQYFGPGTRLTVT.

The CDR3 region is CASSSSGANVLTF. The CDR3, as DNA: TGTGCCAGTAGCAGCTCTGGGGCCAACGTCCTGACTTTC. The V and J genes are TRBV19 and TRBJ2-6; no definite D call. V shed 6 bases and J shed 0 bases, with 3 bases lying between them. This CDR3 is 13 amino acids long. Germline assignment: CDR1 LNHDA and CDR2 SQIVND (reference sequence).

This chain links TRBV19 with TRBJ2-2, with D maybe TRBD2 (5 bases). The CDR3 is made up of 14 amino acids. Germline V CDR1 and CDR2: LNHDA, SQIVND (reference sequence). V lost 7 bases and J lost 1, with 10 bases in between. DNA for the CDR3: TGTGCCAGTACAAGGCGGGTGAACACCGGGGAGCTGTTTTTT. Its protein is CASTRRVNTGELFF.

This clonotype has only a few counts. The rearrangement joins TRBV29-1 to TRBJ2-1; D possibly corresponds to TRBD1 (6 bases). Germline assignment: CDR1 SQVTM and CDR2 ANQGSEA. V lost 3 bases and J lost 0, with 15 bases in between. The CDR3 loop spans 16 amino acids. The CDR3 bases are TGCAGCGTTGATCAGAGCAGGGGTAGCTCCTACAATGAGCAGTTCTTC. Translation gives CSVDQSRGSSYNEQFF.

This chain connects TRBV7-8 to TRBJ2-3; weak D call: TRBD2 (6 bases). This CDR3 is 17 amino acids long. CDR1 is SGHVS, CDR2 FQNEAQ, per germline. V lost 1 base and J lost 1, with 15 bases in between. The CDR3 coding sequence is TGTGCCAGCAGCTTAGGTTTTCGGGGCGGGGGCACAGATACGCAGTATTTT. Translating it yields CASSLGFRGGGTDTQYF. Full variable domain (rest looked up from reference TRBV7-8 and TRBJ2-3): GAGVSQSPRYKVAKRGQDVALRCDPISGHVSLFWYQQALGQGPEFLTYFQNEAQLDKSGLPSDRFFAERPEGSVSTLKIQRTQQEDSAVYLCASSLGFRGGGTDTQYFGPGTRLTVL.

The chain links TRBV7-9 to TRBJ1-1; D ambiguous. Per germline, CDR1 SEHNR and CDR2 FQNEAQ (reference sequence). V was cut by 5 bases and J by 6 bases, with 16 bases left in between. The length of the CDR3 is 14 residues. CDR3 nucleotides: TGTGCCAGCAGCCAAGAGAGGCGAGGCGCTGAAGCTTTCTTT. It specifies CASSQERRGAEAFF.

The sample holds a few counts of this clonotype. This CDR3 is CASSLVDQPQHF. The CDR3 DNA sequence: TGTGCCAGCAGCTTGGTCGATCAGCCCCAGCATTTT. The V gene is TRBV5-5, the J gene TRBJ1-5; D is undetermined. Germline V gene sequence: CDR1 SGHKS, CDR2 YYEKEE (reference sequence). This CDR3 comprises 12 residues. Trimming took 0 bases from V and 5 from J, leaving 3 bases between them. Combining the CDR3 with reference TRBV5-5 and TRBJ1-5 gives the whole variable domain DAGVTQSPTHLIKTRGQQVTLRCSPISGHKSVSWYQQVLGQGPQFIFQYYEKEERGRGNFPDRFSARQFPNYSSELNVNALLLGDSALYLCASSLVDQPQHFGDGTRLSIL.

This chain connects TRBV20-1 to TRBJ2-1; 9 bases map to TRBD2. Germline V CDR1 and CDR2: DFQATT, SNEGSKA (reference sequence). The CDR3 runs 16 residues. V lost 5 bases and J lost 3; bases outside the gene matches: 11. This chain's CDR3 is CSARPRLAVDYNEQFF. The DNA for the CDR3 is TGCAGTGCTCGGCCTCGACTAGCGGTCGACTACAATGAGCAGTTCTTC.

As for this clonotype: An end of the junction differs from the germline gene, which may be a read error. The V gene is TRBV3-1, the J gene TRBJ1-2; D not certain. CDR1 LGHDT and CDR2 YNNKEL come from the germline V gene (reference sequence). The CDR3 is 14 amino acids. The CDR3, as DNA: TGTGCCAGCAGCCAGGGAGCGGACGGAAAATGGCCCTTCTTC. This codes for CASSQGADGKWPFF.

This chain joins TRBV3-1 and TRBJ2-2, with TRBD2 matching 11 bases. The CDR3 runs 16 residues. V was pared by 3 bases and J by 4 bases, with 4 bases of the junction left unmatched. CDR1 and CDR2 (germline): LGHDT, YNNKEL (reference sequence). CDR3 region: CASSQIAGGSTGELFF. DNA for the CDR3: TGTGCCAGCAGCCAGATAGCGGGGGGGAGCACCGGGGAGCTGTTTTTT.

This clonotype has just a few counts. The V call is TRBV2, the J call TRBJ1-2; D not certain. V gave up 7 bases and J gave up 4 bases, with 10 bases separating them. The CDR3 loop spans 12 amino acids. The germline gives CDR1 SNHLY, CDR2 FYNNEI. As DNA, the CDR3 is TGTGCCAGCACCGAAACGGGCTATGGCTACACCTTC. Translating gives CASTETGYGYTF.

V gene TRBV11-2 combines with J gene TRBJ2-3, with a tentative D call TRBD2 (6 bases). In germline, CDR1 is SGHAT, CDR2 FQNNGV. V shed 4 bases and J shed 2 bases, with 16 bases lying between them. CDR3 size: 16 residues. Here the CDR3 reads CASSSRLSGVTDTQYF. CDR3 DNA sequence: TGTGCCAGCAGCTCTCGTCTTTCGGGGGTCACAGATACGCAGTATTTT. Drawing the rest from reference TRBV11-2 and TRBJ2-3, the complete variable domain is EAGVAQSPRYKIIEKRQSVAFWCNPISGHATLYWYQQILGQGPKLLIQFQNNGVVDDSQLPKDRFSAERLKGVDSTLKIQPAKLEDSAVYLCASSSRLSGVTDTQYFGPGTRLTVL.

This clonotype showed up just a few times. The chain recombines TRBV7-2 with TRBJ2-1, with D unclear. Germline lookup yields CDR1 SGHTA and CDR2 FQGNSA. The CDR3 runs to 11 residues. Trimming stripped 5 bases from V and 12 bases from J, with 11 bases between. CDR3 in DNA: TGTGCCAGCAGCGCCAGATCAGGGCAGTTCTTC. Its protein product is CASSARSGQFF. The whole variable domain, remainder taken from reference TRBV7-2 and TRBJ2-1, is GAGVSQSPSNKVTEKGKDVELRCDPISGHTALYWYRQSLGQGLEFLIYFQGNSAPDKSGLPSDRFSAERTGGSVSTLTIQRTQQEDSAVYLCASSARSGQFFGPGTRLTVL.

This clonotype was seen a handful of times. The V gene is TRBV9, the J gene TRBJ2-2; the match to TRBD2 covers 11 bases. CDR1 and CDR2 from the germline V gene are SGDLS and YYNGEE. V was clipped by 0 bases and J by 5 bases; unmatched bases: 0. CDR3 length: 15 residues. The CDR3 is CASSVASGGTGELFF. Here the CDR3 DNA reads TGTGCCAGCAGCGTAGCTAGCGGGGGGACCGGGGAGCTGTTTTTT.

The J gene is TRBJ2-3, the V gene TRBV2, with D possibly being TRBD1 (6 bases). CDR3 size: 16 residues. With 7 bases removed from V and 1 base from J, the gap between germline ends came to 18 bases. The germline gives CDR1 SNHLY, CDR2 FYNNEI. The CDR3 sequence is CASTRGGGARTDTQYF. In nucleotides, the CDR3 is TGTGCCAGCACTAGAGGTGGGGGCGCCCGCACAGATACGCAGTATTTT.

The chain joins TRBV10-3 to TRBJ2-4; 11 bases align to TRBD2. CDR3 size: 18 residues. V shed 3 bases and J 2 bases; nucleotides not matched to a gene: 9. From germline, CDR1 is ENHRY and CDR2 SYGVKD. DNA of the CDR3: TGTGCCATCAGTGAAGCGAGGGCTAGCGGGGGGACCAAAAACATTCAGTACTTC. Translated, it gives CAISEARASGGTKNIQYF.

This chain joins TRBV5-6 and TRBJ2-3, with 10 bases lining up with TRBD2. V lost 0 bases, J lost 4 bases, and 5 bases stayed unmatched. Germline CDR1 and CDR2: SGHDT and YYEEEE. The CDR3 is made up of 16 amino acids. This CDR3 reads CASSLGASGSADTQYF. CDR3 nucleotides: TGTGCCAGCAGCTTGGGGGCTAGCGGGAGTGCAGATACGCAGTATTTT. The full variable domain, with the rest looked up from reference TRBV5-6 and TRBJ2-3, is DAGVTQSPTHLIKTRGQQVTLRCSPKSGHDTVSWYQQALGQGPQFIFQYYEEEERQRGNFPDRFSGHQFPNYSSELNVNALLLGDSALYLCASSLGASGSADTQYFGPGTRLTVL.

The chain has TRBV18 and TRBJ2-1; TRBD2 matches 9 bases. Trimming removed 5 bases from V and 8 bases from J; junction bases left unmatched: 16. Germline V gene lookup returns CDR1 KGHSH and CDR2 LQKENI. The CDR3 covers 17 residues. CDR3 residues: CASSSYLAGGPSYEQFF. The CDR3 nucleotides read TGTGCCAGCTCATCATACCTTGCGGGAGGGCCTTCCTATGAGCAGTTCTTC. The full variable domain, rest sourced from reference TRBV18 and TRBJ2-1, is NAGVMQNPRHLVRRRGQEARLRCSPMKGHSHVYWYRQLPEEGLKFMVYLQKENIIDESGMPKERFSAEFPKEGPSILRIQQVVRGDSAAYFCASSSYLAGGPSYEQFFGPGTRLTVL.

This clonotype came up a few times. The rearrangement joins TRBV10-1 to TRBJ2-3; D possibly corresponds to TRBD1 (6 bases). V was shortened by 9 bases and J by 6 bases, with 22 bases between the two germline ends. This CDR3 is built from 15 residues. Germline values: CDR1 WNHNN, CDR2 SYGVQD (reference sequence). In DNA form, the CDR3 reads TGCGCCAGGGGATTGAACAGGGTCGATGGGGATACGCAGTATTTT. Protein sequence: CARGLNRVDGDTQYF.

The V and J genes are TRBV20-1 and TRBJ2-7; 11 bases fit TRBD2. The germline CDR1 and CDR2 sequences are DFQATT and SNEGSKA (reference sequence). The CDR3 totals 15 residues. J lost 5 bases, V lost 2 bases, and 8 bases had no gene match. The CDR3 region is CSARTVAGGSDEQYF. The DNA for the CDR3 is TGCAGTGCTAGAACCGTAGCGGGAGGGAGCGACGAGCAGTACTTC.

The sample holds many counts of this clonotype. The chain is built from TRBV4-2 and TRBJ2-5; the match to TRBD1 covers 7 bases. CDR3 length: 14 amino acids. Germline values: CDR1 LGHNA, CDR2 YNFKEQ. V dropped 0 bases and J dropped 6; count of bases not matched to a gene: 4. CDR3 sequence: CASSQDLQGQTQYF. The CDR3 bases are TGTGCCAGCAGCCAAGATCTACAGGGGCAGACCCAGTACTTC.